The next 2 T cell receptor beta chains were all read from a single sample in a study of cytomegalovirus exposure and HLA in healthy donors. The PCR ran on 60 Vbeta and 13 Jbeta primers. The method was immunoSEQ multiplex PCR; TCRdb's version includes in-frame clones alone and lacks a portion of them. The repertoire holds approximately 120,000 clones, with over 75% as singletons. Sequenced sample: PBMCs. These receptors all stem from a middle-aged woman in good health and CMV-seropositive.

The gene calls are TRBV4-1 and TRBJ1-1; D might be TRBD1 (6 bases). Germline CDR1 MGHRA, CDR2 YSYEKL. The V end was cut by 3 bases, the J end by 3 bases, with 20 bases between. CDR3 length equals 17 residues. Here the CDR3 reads CASSHPGGAPGDTEAFF. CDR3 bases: TGCGCCAGCAGCCACCCCGGGGGGGCCCCTGGGGACACTGAAGCTTTCTTT.

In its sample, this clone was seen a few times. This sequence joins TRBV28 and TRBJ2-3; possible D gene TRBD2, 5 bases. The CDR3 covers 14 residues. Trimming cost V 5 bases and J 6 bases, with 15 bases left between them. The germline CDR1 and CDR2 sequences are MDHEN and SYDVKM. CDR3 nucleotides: TGTGCCAGCAGTCCCTTGGCCTCGGGGGATACGCAGTATTTT. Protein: CASSPLASGDTQYF. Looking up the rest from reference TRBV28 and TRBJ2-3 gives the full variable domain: DVKVTQSSRYLVKRTGEKVFLECVQDMDHENMFWYRQDPGLGLRLIYFSYDVKMKEKGDIPEGYSVSREKKERFSLILESASTNQTSMYLCASSPLASGDTQYFGPGTRLTVL.